This passage covers 21 T cell receptor beta chains from one sample sequenced in a study of blood T cell repertoires in COVID-19. Measured with immunoSEQ multiplex PCR; TCRdb has only the in-frame clones, and not every one. The data hold more than 100,000 clones, with 75% to 85% observed a single time. The sequencing input was peripheral blood. The receptors shown here come from a woman aged 80 or over with acute or convalescent COVID-19.

This clone has a handful of counts. The CDR3 region has the DNA TGTGCCAGCAGTTCTAACGAACGAGGAAACACCATATATTTT. Protein product: CASSSNERGNTIYF. This chain uses TRBV6-6 with TRBJ1-3, with D hard to call. There are 14 residues in the CDR3. The V end was cut by 4 bases, the J end by 4 bases, with 11 bases between. CDR1 and CDR2 from the germline V gene are MNHNY and SVGAGI (reference sequence).

The gene calls are TRBV4-3 and TRBJ1-3; D is undetermined. The CDR3 is 16 amino acids. Between the trimmed V and J ends, which lost 4 bases and 0 bases, there was a span of 13 bases. Germline CDR1 reads LGHNA; CDR2 reads YSLEER. The CDR3 DNA sequence: TGCGCCAGCAGCCGAGGTAGCGGCAACTCTGGAAACACCATATATTTT. Translated: CASSRGSGNSGNTIYF.

This sequence joins TRBV4-3 and TRBJ1-1; D is possibly TRBD1 (5 bases). The germline V gene encodes CDR1 LGHNA and CDR2 YSLEER. The CDR3 spans 14 residues. The V end was cut by 1 base, the J end by 3 bases, with 9 bases between. CDR3 bases: TGCGCCAGCAGCCAAGTCGGCAGGGACACTGAAGCTTTCTTT. Amino acid sequence: CASSQVGRDTEAFF.

The chain links TRBV6-5 to TRBJ1-1, with TRBD1 matching over 7 bases. The CDR3 spans 14 residues. CDR1 and CDR2 from the germline V gene are MNHEY and SVGAGI. With V trimmed by 6 bases and J by 6 bases, 10 bases remained unmatched. CDR3 nucleotides: TGTGCCAGCAGCGTACCAGGGGGTAGAGCTGAAGCTTTCTTT. It is translated as CASSVPGGRAEAFF.

The chain employs TRBV30 and TRBJ2-1, with 7 nucleotides matching TRBD2. Germline V gene lookup returns CDR1 GTSNPN and CDR2 SVGIG (reference sequence). The length of the CDR3 is 16 residues. Trimming removed 4 bases from V and 5 bases from J; junction bases left unmatched: 14. CDR3 nucleotide sequence: TGTGCCTGGAAACCCAGGACTAGGGTACCTCACAATGAGCAGTTCTTC. This sequence encodes CAWKPRTRVPHNEQFF.

The chain combines TRBV28 with TRBJ1-5, with 9 bases matching TRBD1. CDR3 length: 17 amino acids. V lost 6 bases, J lost 7 bases, and 16 bases stayed unmatched. Germline assignment: CDR1 MDHEN and CDR2 SYDVKM. CDR3 in amino acids: CASRTTEGTGKRQPQHF. The DNA of the CDR3 is TGTGCCAGCAGAACCACGGAGGGGACAGGGAAGAGGCAGCCCCAGCATTTT.

The CDR3 DNA sequence: TGTGCCTGGAGTCACCCCGCCGGGACAGCAGAGTTCATGAACACTGAAGCTTTCTTT. It translates to CAWSHPAGTAEFMNTEAFF. The chain uses TRBV30 and TRBJ1-1, with 7 bases that match TRBD1. The junction had 18 bases not matched to a gene; V was cut back by 2 bases and J by 0 bases. Germline V gene sequence: CDR1 GTSNPN, CDR2 SVGIG (reference sequence). CDR3 length equals 19 residues.

The chain recombines TRBV19 with TRBJ2-1; 9 bases map to TRBD1. Germline loops: CDR1 LNHDA, CDR2 SQIVND (reference sequence). The CDR3 length is 16 residues. The V segment lost 5 bases and the J segment 2 bases; nucleotides outside the gene matches: 7. The CDR3: CASSADRGNTYNEQFF. In DNA, the CDR3 is TGTGCCAGTAGTGCAGACAGGGGGAACACCTACAATGAGCAGTTCTTC.

This clone was counted only a few times. CDR3 bases: TGTGCCAGCAGGGTCGGACTGGCGGGCAATCAGCCCCAGCATTTT. It specifies CASRVGLAGNQPQHF. The rearrangement uses TRBV2 and TRBJ1-5; no clear D. This CDR3 is built from 15 residues. Germline CDR1 SNHLY, CDR2 FYNNEI. Trimming pared 6 bases from V and 2 bases from J, leaving 14 bases between.

The rearrangement uses TRBV19 and TRBJ1-1; 9 bases are a match to TRBD1. CDR3 length: 16 residues. From germline, CDR1 is LNHDA and CDR2 SQIVND (reference sequence). V trimming: 5 bases; J trimming: 1 base; junction bases outside the gene matches: 8. Here the CDR3 reads CASSSFPGQGNTEAFF. The CDR3 DNA reads TGTGCCAGTAGTTCATTTCCGGGACAGGGGAACACTGAAGCTTTCTTT.

The V call is TRBV5-8, the J call TRBJ1-6, with 7 bases fitting TRBD1. This CDR3 region has 14 residues. J lost 6 bases, V lost 3 bases, and 3 bases had no gene match. Germline values: CDR1 SGHTS, CDR2 YDEGEE. CDR3 nucleotides: TGTGCCAGCAGCTACAGGGGTGGTAATTCACCCCTCCACTTT. Its protein product is CASSYRGGNSPLHF.

This sequence joins TRBV6-5 and TRBJ2-1, with 9 nucleotides matching TRBD1. Unmatched junction bases numbered 7, after V lost 5 bases and J lost 8 bases. CDR1 and CDR2 (germline): MNHEY, SVGAGI. CDR3 length equals 14 residues. The CDR3 DNA is TGTGCCAGCAGTCCATCCGACAGGGGGTATGAGCAGTTCTTC. Residues: CASSPSDRGYEQFF.

This clone was detected only once. The rearrangement joins TRBV7-8 to TRBJ2-7; 10 positions match TRBD1. The V gene end was trimmed by 9 bases and the J gene end by 2 bases; junction bases not matched to a gene: 4. Germline V lookup: CDR1 SGHVS, CDR2 FQNEAQ. The CDR3 contains 13 residues. The CDR3 region is CASAGTGAYEQYF. The CDR3 DNA follows: TGTGCCAGTGCCGGGACAGGGGCCTACGAGCAGTACTTC. The complete variable domain, with remaining parts taken from reference TRBV7-8 and TRBJ2-7, reads GAGVSQSPRYKVAKRGQDVALRCDPISGHVSLFWYQQALGQGPEFLTYFQNEAQLDKSGLPSDRFFAERPEGSVSTLKIQRTQQEDSAVYLCASAGTGAYEQYFGPGTRLTVT.

This chain's CDR3 is CASKPGQVDYEQYF. In DNA, the CDR3 is TGTGCCAGCAAACCCGGACAGGTTGACTACGAGCAGTACTTC. V gene TRBV6-5 combines with J gene TRBJ2-7, with TRBD1 matching over 7 bases. Trimming cost V 7 bases and J 3 bases; bases outside gene matches: 9. The CDR3 extends over 14 amino acids. Germline CDR1 and CDR2: MNHEY and SVGAGI.

The chain combines TRBV27 with TRBJ1-5, with 8 bases identical to TRBD1. The CDR3 sequence is 16 residues long. J lost 1 base, V lost 0 bases, and 2 bases had no gene match. CDR1 is MNHEY and CDR2 is SMNVEV in the germline V gene (reference sequence). CDR3: CASSLSGTGSNQPQHF. DNA of the CDR3: TGTGCCAGCAGTTTATCGGGGACAGGAAGCAATCAGCCCCAGCATTTT.

This chain links TRBV18 with TRBJ2-3; 8 nucleotides line up with TRBD1. This CDR3 region has 15 residues. Germline CDR1 reads KGHSH; CDR2 reads LQKENI. V lost 6 bases, J lost 1 base, and 6 bases stayed unmatched. The CDR3 protein is CASSPGQGRTDTQYF. The CDR3 DNA reads as TGTGCCAGCTCCCCCGGACAGGGACGCACAGATACGCAGTATTTT.

V and J are TRBV18 and TRBJ1-1, with D tentatively TRBD1 (6 bases). Germline V gene data show CDR1 as KGHSH and CDR2 as LQKENI. V lost 8 bases and J lost 4, with 20 bases in between. This CDR3 is built from 15 residues. CDR3 region: CASIRQGQGSTEAFF. In nucleotides, the CDR3 is TGTGCCAGCATTCGGCAGGGGCAGGGGAGCACTGAAGCTTTCTTT.

This sequence joins TRBV5-1 and TRBJ2-2; D call uncertain. Germline V gene lookup returns CDR1 SGHRS and CDR2 YFSETQ. The CDR3 extends over 12 amino acids. The germline V and J ends were trimmed by 1 base and 7 bases, with 5 bases remaining between them. The CDR3 nucleotides are TGCGCCAGCAGCTTGTATAGCGGGGAGCTGTTTTTT. It codes for CASSLYSGELFF.

The DNA of the CDR3 is TGTGCCAGCAGCTTAAGAGGGACTGCAGGGACTGAAGCTTTCTTT. Translation gives CASSLRGTAGTEAFF. The chain carries TRBV7-9 and TRBJ1-1, with D perhaps matching TRBD1 (5 bases). Germline V gives CDR1 SEHNR, CDR2 FQNEAQ (reference sequence). Between the trimmed V and J ends, which lost 2 bases and 5 bases, there was a span of 15 bases. The CDR3 loop spans 15 amino acids.

The table lists this clone with a few counts. This chain uses TRBV19 with TRBJ1-5; 7 bases align to TRBD1. CDR3 length: 13 residues. V was clipped by 8 bases and J by 5 bases; unmatched bases: 6. Germline lookup yields CDR1 LNHDA and CDR2 SQIVND (reference sequence). CDR3: CASSNRGDQPQHF. The CDR3 nucleotides are TGTGCCAGTTCCAACAGGGGCGATCAGCCCCAGCATTTT.

The chain carries TRBV28 and TRBJ1-5; 7 bases align to TRBD1. Germline V gives CDR1 MDHEN, CDR2 SYDVKM. The CDR3 contains 14 residues. The junction had 3 bases not matched to a gene; V was cut back by 3 bases and J by 4 bases. For the CDR3, the DNA is TGTGCCAGCAGTTTGACAGGGCCTAATCAGCCCCAGCATTTT. Its translation: CASSLTGPNQPQHF.